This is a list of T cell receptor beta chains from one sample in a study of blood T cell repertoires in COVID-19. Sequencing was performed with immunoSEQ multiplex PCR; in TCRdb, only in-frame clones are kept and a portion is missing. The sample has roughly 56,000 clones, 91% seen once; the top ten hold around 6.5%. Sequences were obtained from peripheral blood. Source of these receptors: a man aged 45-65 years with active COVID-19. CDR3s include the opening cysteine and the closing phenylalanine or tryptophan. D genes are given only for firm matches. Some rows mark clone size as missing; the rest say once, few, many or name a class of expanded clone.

CASSKPGVTNTEAFF TRBV2 NA once
CSGGSQETQYF TRBV29-1 NA NA
CASSIAGATDTQYF TRBV19 NA NA
CANRGAGGYDGYTF TRBV2 TRBD1 NA
CASSDWTSGRAFDTGELFF TRBV21-1 NA NA
CASSLGVGLAGVECEQYF TRBV28 TRBD2 NA
CASSRWTSGRATDTQYF TRBV2 TRBD2 NA
CASSLASGSFYEQYF TRBV11-2 TRBD2 NA
CASSQDLGGAYGYTF TRBV4-1 NA NA
CASSLGEGQETQYF TRBV5-4 TRBD2 NA
CASSSPPGQGFTGELFF TRBV7-2 TRBD1 once
CASSPRGWSSYNEQFF TRBV14 NA NA
CASSLGGQPGNTIYF TRBV11-3 NA NA
CSVGGAGEAFF TRBV29-1 NA NA
CASSLGGGAYEQYF TRBV27 TRBD2 NA
CASSFEGASGYTF TRBV27 TRBD1 NA
CASSFGGTDTQYF TRBV5-6 NA NA
CASSSLGGTTYEQYF TRBV28 TRBD2 NA
CASSLTFHEQYF TRBV12-3/TRBV12-4 NA NA
CAWSRGTSGKGWKETQYF TRBV30 TRBD2 NA
CASSLTGTNQPQHF TRBV5-6 NA NA
CASSSGQGDGYTF TRBV7-8 TRBD1 NA
CATSRDRTGCITEAFF TRBV15 TRBD1 NA
CASSYSAGKGNTEAFF TRBV19 NA NA
CATGRGPSNEQFF TRBV10-2 NA NA
CASSRFGLAGRVSYEQYF TRBV5-1 TRBD2 NA
CSASTGTGGGYTF TRBV29-1 TRBD1 NA
CASSIVAGLSTDTQYF TRBV19 NA NA
CASSPQGREEYF TRBV11-2 TRBD2 NA
CASSPLVGGYEQYF TRBV3-1/TRBV3-2 NA NA
CASSSTGPRGETQYF TRBV5-1 NA NA
CASRDTGLPNQPQHF TRBV5-1 NA once
CASSEYRGQATEAFF TRBV4-1 TRBD1 NA
CASSWTGGWGTDTQYF TRBV5-5 TRBD1 NA
CTQLTADKLFNYGYTF TRBV29-1 NA NA
CASSSPPGQKNTEAFF TRBV28 NA NA
CASSLQGLAKNIQYF TRBV5-6 NA NA
CASSPEGNRVTGNTIYF TRBV4-2 NA NA
CASSTGQGWQETQYF TRBV2 TRBD1 NA
CASLAQANTGELFF TRBV4-2 NA NA
CASSSTGKMTGANVLTF TRBV28 NA NA
CASSVAAPGTDTQYF TRBV2 NA NA
CASSQETRGNTEAFF TRBV4-2 NA NA